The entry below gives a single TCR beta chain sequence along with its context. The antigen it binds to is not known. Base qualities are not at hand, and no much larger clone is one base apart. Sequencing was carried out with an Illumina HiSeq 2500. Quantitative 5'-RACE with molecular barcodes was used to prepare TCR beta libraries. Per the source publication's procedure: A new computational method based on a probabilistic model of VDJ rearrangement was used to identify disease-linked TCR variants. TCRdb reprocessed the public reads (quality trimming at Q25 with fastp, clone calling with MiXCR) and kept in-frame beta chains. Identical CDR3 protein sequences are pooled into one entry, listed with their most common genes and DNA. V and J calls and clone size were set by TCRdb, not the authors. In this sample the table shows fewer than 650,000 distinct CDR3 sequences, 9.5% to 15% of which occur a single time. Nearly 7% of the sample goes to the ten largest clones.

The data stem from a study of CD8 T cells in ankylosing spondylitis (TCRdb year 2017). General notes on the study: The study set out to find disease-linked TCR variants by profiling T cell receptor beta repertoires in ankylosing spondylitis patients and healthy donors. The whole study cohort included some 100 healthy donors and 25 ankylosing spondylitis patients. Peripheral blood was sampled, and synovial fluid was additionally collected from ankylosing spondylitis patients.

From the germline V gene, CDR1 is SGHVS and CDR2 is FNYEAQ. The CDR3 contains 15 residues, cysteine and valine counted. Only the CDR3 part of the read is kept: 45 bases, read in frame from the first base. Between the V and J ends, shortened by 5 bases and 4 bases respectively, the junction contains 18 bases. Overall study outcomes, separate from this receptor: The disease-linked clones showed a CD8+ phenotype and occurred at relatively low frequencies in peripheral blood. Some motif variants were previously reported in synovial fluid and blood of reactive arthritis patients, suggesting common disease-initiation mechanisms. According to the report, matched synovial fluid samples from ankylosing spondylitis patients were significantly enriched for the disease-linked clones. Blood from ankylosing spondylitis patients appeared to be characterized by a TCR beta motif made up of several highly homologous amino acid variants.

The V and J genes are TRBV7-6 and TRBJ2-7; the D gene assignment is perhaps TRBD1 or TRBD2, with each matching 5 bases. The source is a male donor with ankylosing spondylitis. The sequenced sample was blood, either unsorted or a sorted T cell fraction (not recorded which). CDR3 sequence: CASSPLLGDAYEQYV. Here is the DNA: TGTGCCAGCAGCCCCTTATTGGGGGATGCTTACGAGCAGTACGTC.